These 32 T cell receptor beta chains share one sample of origin, sequenced in a study of T-cell reconstitution after alpha-beta-depleted transplantation in children. As it was prepared, the TCRbeta library received unique molecular identifiers. Via MiXCR, TCRdb re-called the PCR reads, giving one row per CDR3 protein. This table holds approximately 1,000,000 distinct CDR3 sequences, about 29% found once. The input for sequencing was PBMCs, mostly from graft donor cells, taken 360 days after TCRalphabeta/CD19-depleted stem cell transplant. These receptors originate from a boy younger than two who had a stem cell transplant for SCID, so the T cells may come from the graft donor.

This clonotype was recorded many times. V usage is TRBV6-5 and J usage is TRBJ2-2; D remains unclear. This CDR3 has 11 residues. Germline CDR1 MNHEY, CDR2 SVGAGI. The ends were cut back, 7 bases at V and 2 bases at J, with 2 bases in the middle. In DNA, the CDR3 is TGTGCCAGCACAAACACCGGGGAGCTGTTTTTT. Translated: CASTNTGELFF.

This clonotype has more than one count but fewer than ten. The chain is built from TRBV7-3 and TRBJ2-7; D is uncertain. The V end was cut by 4 bases, the J end by 5 bases, with 18 bases between. CDR3 length: 15 residues. In germline, CDR1 is SGHTA, CDR2 FQGTGA. CDR3 in amino acids: CASSYGVSGLHEQYF. The CDR3 region has the DNA TGTGCCAGCAGCTATGGGGTATCGGGCCTCCACGAGCAGTACTTC.

A few counts support this clonotype. The chain has TRBV5-6 and TRBJ2-3, with D perhaps TRBD1 (7 bases). The CDR3 loop spans 18 amino acids. Trimming shortened V by 3 bases and J by 3 bases, and 23 bases separated the two germline ends. Germline values: CDR1 SGHDT, CDR2 YYEEEE. The CDR3 DNA follows: TGTGCCAGCAGCTCGCCACTTCAGGGGGGTCTCGTTACAGATACGCAGTATTTT. Translated: CASSSPLQGGLVTDTQYF. Full variable domain (rest looked up from reference TRBV5-6 and TRBJ2-3): DAGVTQSPTHLIKTRGQQVTLRCSPKSGHDTVSWYQQALGQGPQFIFQYYEEEERQRGNFPDRFSGHQFPNYSSELNVNALLLGDSALYLCASSSPLQGGLVTDTQYFGPGTRLTVL.

This clonotype was counted ten times or more. This rearrangement joins TRBV5-6 to TRBJ2-7, with 7 bases aligning to TRBD2. The germline gives CDR1 SGHDT, CDR2 YYEEEE. The CDR3 sequence is 14 residues long. The ends lost 4 bases at V and 3 bases at J; junction bases unmatched: 7. The CDR3 nucleotides are TGTGCCAGCAGCGAGCGGGACGGGAACTACGAGCAGTACTTC. Protein sequence: CASSERDGNYEQYF.

The chain recombines TRBV18 with TRBJ1-2; no definite D call. From germline, CDR1 is KGHSH and CDR2 LQKENI. The CDR3 runs to 14 residues. Deletions cut 2 bases from V and 0 bases from J, with 7 bases between. The DNA of the CDR3 is TGTGCCAGCTCACCAACGCCGACTAACTATGGCTACACCTTC. Its translation is CASSPTPTNYGYTF.

This clonotype turned up a few times. J is TRBJ1-6 and V is TRBV6-5, with TRBD1 as a possible D gene (6 bases). This CDR3 contains 15 residues. Trimming shortened V by 4 bases and J by 4 bases, and 11 bases separated the two germline ends. In germline, CDR1 is MNHEY, CDR2 SVGAGI. The CDR3: CASSSGQLYNSPLHF. The CDR3 DNA sequence: TGTGCCAGCAGTTCCGGACAGTTGTATAATTCACCCCTCCACTTT.

This clonotype was picked up a small number of times. The V call is TRBV12-3 or TRBV12-4, the J call TRBJ2-5; TRBD2 matches 11 bases. With V trimmed by 2 bases and J by 6 bases, 5 bases remained unmatched. The CDR3 consists of 15 residues. The chain's CDR3 is CASSLLAGGLKTQYF. The CDR3 DNA is TGTGCCAGCAGTTTATTAGCGGGGGGGCTAAAGACCCAGTACTTC.

This clonotype was counted a few times. The chain links TRBV5-1 to TRBJ2-7, with TRBD1 identical over 7 bases. Trimming cost V 4 bases and J 3 bases; bases outside gene matches: 10. The CDR3 is 15 residues long. Germline loops: CDR1 SGHRS, CDR2 YFSETQ. CDR3 loop: CASSTYRGLVYEQYF. The CDR3 bases are TGCGCCAGCAGCACATACAGGGGATTAGTCTACGAGCAGTACTTC.

This clonotype was counted many times. The rearrangement uses TRBV7-2 and TRBJ2-7; tentatively, D is TRBD2 (6 bases). V lost 5 bases, J lost 2 bases, and 16 bases lay in between. The CDR3 runs 15 residues. CDR1 SGHTA and CDR2 FQGNSA come from the germline V gene. CDR3 nucleotides: TGTGCCAGCAGCATTAGCGGTCGATTTGCCTACGAGCAGTACTTC. Translation: CASSISGRFAYEQYF.

This sequence joins TRBV4-2 and TRBJ2-1; D unclear. Trimming left V 0 bases short and J 10 bases short, with 19 bases between. The CDR3 length is 16 residues. Per germline, CDR1 LGHNA and CDR2 YNFKEQ. CDR3 nucleotide sequence: TGTGCCAGCAGCCAAGAGGCGCAGCGACGGGTGTTCGAGCAGTTCTTC. Encoded protein: CASSQEAQRRVFEQFF.

V gene TRBV6-4 combines with J gene TRBJ2-7, with D perhaps given as TRBD1 or TRBD2 (5 bases each). The germline CDR1 and CDR2 sequences are MRHNA and SNTAGT. The CDR3 spans 14 residues. V shed 4 bases and J shed 6 bases, with 16 bases lying between them. The CDR3 sequence is CASSVLLPGGEQYF. The CDR3, as DNA: TGTGCCAGCAGTGTGCTACTACCTGGGGGCGAGCAGTACTTC.

This clonotype was recorded a few times. V gene TRBV5-1 combines with J gene TRBJ2-3; TRBD2 agrees at 11 bases. V was pared by 7 bases and J by 0 bases, with 7 bases of the junction left unmatched. Germline V gene sequence: CDR1 SGHRS, CDR2 YFSETQ. The CDR3 sequence is 16 residues long. In nucleotides, the CDR3 is TGCGCCAGCCGCGTTAGCGGGGGGGAGAGCACAGATACGCAGTATTTT. Protein sequence: CASRVSGGESTDTQYF. Looking up the rest from reference TRBV5-1 and TRBJ2-3 gives the full variable domain: KAGVTQTPRYLIKTRGQQVTLSCSPISGHRSVSWYQQTPGQGLQFLFEYFSETQRNKGNFPGRFSGRQFSNSRSEMNVSTLELGDSALYLCASRVSGGESTDTQYFGPGTRLTVL.

The chain recombines TRBV27 with TRBJ2-3; D is unclear. The V and J ends lost 5 bases and 1 base respectively, with 13 bases between them. CDR1 and CDR2 from the germline V gene are MNHEY and SMNVEV (reference sequence). The CDR3 length is 15 residues. The CDR3 bases are TGTGCCAGCAGTCCTAGAAGAATGCGCACAGATACGCAGTATTTT. It yields the protein CASSPRRMRTDTQYF.

This clonotype was observed a handful of times. The chain joins TRBV3-1 to TRBJ2-1; the match to TRBD1 covers 7 bases. CDR3 length: 16 residues. J was trimmed by 3 bases and V by 1 base; bases with no gene match: 6. Germline lookup yields CDR1 LGHDT and CDR2 YNNKEL (reference sequence). This chain's CDR3 is CASSQGTGAHYNEQFF. CDR3 in DNA: TGTGCCAGCAGCCAAGGCACAGGGGCCCACTACAATGAGCAGTTCTTC.

J is TRBJ1-5 and V is TRBV20-1; possibly TRBD1 for D (6 bases). Trimming removed 3 bases from V and 5 bases from J, with 20 bases in between. This CDR3 comprises 16 residues. CDR1 and CDR2 from the germline V gene are DFQATT and SNEGSKA (reference sequence). Written as DNA, the CDR3 is TGCAGTGCTAGGGCGGGGGGCCCAACTTTCCATCAGCCCCAGCATTTT. Protein: CSARAGGPTFHQPQHF.

The sample holds a few counts of this clonotype. The V call is TRBV7-2, the J call TRBJ2-5; 13 positions agree with TRBD2. The CDR3 covers 16 residues. Germline V gene lookup returns CDR1 SGHTA and CDR2 FQGNSA. V trimming: 6 bases; J trimming: 6 bases; junction bases outside the gene matches: 10. The CDR3 sequence is CASRSTSGGASQTQYF. The CDR3 DNA follows: TGTGCCAGCAGATCAACTAGCGGGGGGGCCTCGCAGACCCAGTACTTC.

There are many counts of this clonotype. This rearrangement joins TRBV28 to TRBJ2-3, with a possible D match to TRBD1 (6 bases). The germline V gene encodes CDR1 MDHEN and CDR2 SYDVKM. V dropped 5 bases and J dropped 2 bases, with 17 bases sitting between them. CDR3 length equals 16 residues. The CDR3 spells CASSPLTGSVTDTQYF. CDR3 DNA sequence: TGTGCCAGCAGTCCCCTCACAGGGTCGGTCACAGATACGCAGTATTTT.

This clonotype was seen more than once but under ten times. The rearrangement links TRBV3-1 to TRBJ2-7; D remains ambiguous. Looked up from germline, CDR1 is LGHDT and CDR2 is YNNKEL (reference sequence). This CDR3 spans 13 amino acids. V was clipped by 1 base and J by 7 bases, with 11 bases between them. CDR3 protein: CASSQVSRREQYF. The CDR3 DNA reads TGTGCCAGCAGCCAAGTGTCCCGGCGGGAGCAGTACTTC.

The V and J genes are TRBV3-1 and TRBJ2-7, with D perhaps matching TRBD1 (6 bases). CDR3 length equals 13 residues. Germline V gene sequence: CDR1 LGHDT, CDR2 YNNKEL (reference sequence). The V gene lost 4 bases and the J gene lost 6 bases, with 13 bases spanning the gap. The CDR3 here is CASSRDIHSEQYF. DNA for the CDR3: TGTGCCAGCAGCCGGGACATTCATAGCGAGCAGTACTTC.

This chain links TRBV5-1 with TRBJ1-1; the D gene is possibly TRBD1 (5 bases). Germline V gives CDR1 SGHRS, CDR2 YFSETQ. The V end lost 1 base, the J end lost 0 bases, and 13 bases lay between the germline ends. This CDR3 is 16 amino acids long. This CDR3 is CASSLPGTAMNTEAFF. The CDR3, as DNA: TGCGCCAGCAGCTTGCCCGGGACGGCGATGAACACTGAAGCTTTCTTT.

The genes are TRBV7-8 and TRBJ2-1; the match to TRBD2 covers 9 bases. Unmatched junction bases numbered 14, after V lost 5 bases and J lost 3 bases. The CDR3 runs 18 residues. Germline CDR1 is SGHVS and CDR2 is FQNEAQ. DNA of the CDR3: TGTGCCAGCAGCCGCCCCTCCCGGCTAGCGGGGATCTACAATGAGCAGTTCTTC. Protein sequence: CASSRPSRLAGIYNEQFF.

This chain links TRBV20-1 with TRBJ2-3; 8 bases match TRBD2. The CDR3 consists of 14 residues. With 3 bases clipped from V and 2 bases from J, the junction kept 4 bases outside the gene matches. The germline V gene encodes CDR1 DFQATT and CDR2 SNEGSKA (reference sequence). The CDR3 region is CSARPGGNTDTQYF. In nucleotides, the CDR3 is TGCAGTGCTAGGCCGGGAGGGAACACAGATACGCAGTATTTT.

This clonotype was observed a handful of times. This sequence joins TRBV12-3 or TRBV12-4 and TRBJ2-7; D is tentatively TRBD1 or TRBD2 (6 bases each). V was cut by 7 bases and J by 2 bases, with 18 bases left in between. The CDR3 length is 15 residues. The CDR3: CASTPSGGWTYEQYF. For the CDR3, the DNA is TGTGCCAGCACCCCCTCCGGGGGCTGGACCTACGAGCAGTACTTC.

The chain employs TRBV20-1 and TRBJ1-1, with TRBD1 matching over 7 bases. The CDR3 consists of 13 residues. Germline assignment: CDR1 DFQATT and CDR2 SNEGSKA (reference sequence). V lost 5 bases, J lost 1 base, and 4 bases stayed unmatched. The CDR3 here is CSADPGGNTEAFF. The CDR3 DNA reads TGCAGTGCTGACCCAGGGGGGAACACTGAAGCTTTCTTT.

The gene calls are TRBV21-1 and TRBJ2-3; the table's D call, TRBD1, was not checked against the DNA. TRBV21-1 is deemed a pseudogene. The CDR3 consists of 17 residues. The DNA for the CDR3 is TGTGCCAGCAGCAAGCCGAGCCCGCCCCGGGGGACAGATACGCAGTATTTT. Translated: CASSKPSPPRGTDTQYF.

The genes are TRBV5-1 and TRBJ2-1, with 9 bases matching TRBD1. Per the germline V gene, CDR1 is SGHRS and CDR2 is YFSETQ. The length of the CDR3 is 15 residues. V lost 3 bases and J lost 1; bases outside the gene matches: 2. In DNA, the CDR3 is TGCGCCAGCAGCTGGACAGGGGATTCCTACAATGAGCAGTTCTTC. This codes for CASSWTGDSYNEQFF.

On this clonotype: Compared with germline, one end of the junction differs, possibly owing to a read error. V and J are TRBV6-1 and TRBJ2-6; the match to TRBD1 covers 8 bases. Germline CDR1 is MNHNS and CDR2 is SASEGT. The CDR3 length is 17 residues. The CDR3 here is CASTLGQGNSVANVLTF. The CDR3 DNA follows: TGTGCCAGCACCCTTGGACAGGGAAACTCTGTGGCCAACGTCCTGACTTTC.

The chain carries TRBV7-2 and TRBJ2-3; 10 bases match TRBD1. After removal of 5 bases from V and 2 bases from J, the junction contained 7 bases not matched to a gene. Germline CDR1 SGHTA, CDR2 FQGNSA. The CDR3 spans 16 residues. The CDR3 here is CASSPGTGVITDTQYF. The CDR3 nucleotides read TGTGCCAGCAGCCCTGGGACAGGGGTTATCACAGATACGCAGTATTTT.

This clonotype has more than one count but fewer than ten. The chain uses TRBV6-1 and TRBJ2-5, with TRBD2 identical over 13 bases. Trimming removed 6 bases from V and 5 bases from J; junction bases left unmatched: 9. Germline CDR1 MNHNS, CDR2 SASEGT. The CDR3 extends over 16 amino acids. Here the CDR3 reads CASSPTSGGAEETQYF. CDR3 in DNA: TGTGCCAGCAGCCCTACTAGCGGGGGGGCGGAGGAGACCCAGTACTTC.

This clonotype was counted between two and nine times. This sequence joins TRBV2 and TRBJ2-1; D possibly uses TRBD1 or TRBD2 (6 bases each). The CDR3 loop spans 11 amino acids. Per germline, CDR1 SNHLY and CDR2 FYNNEI. V lost 9 bases to trimming and J lost 14 bases, with 17 bases between them. The CDR3 reads CASGGLREEFF. The CDR3 DNA reads as TGTGCCAGTGGGGGGCTACGAGAGGAGTTCTTC.

The chain uses TRBV5-1 and TRBJ2-1; 15 bases are a match to TRBD2. The CDR3 runs 19 residues. From germline, CDR1 is SGHRS and CDR2 YFSETQ. V shed 3 bases, J shed 8 bases, and the junction held 15 bases outside the gene matches. DNA of the CDR3: TGCGCCAGCAGCTCCAGGACTAGCGGGGGGGGTATGAATTCTCATGAGCAGTTCTTC. The encoded protein is CASSSRTSGGGMNSHEQFF.

The genes are TRBV3-1 and TRBJ2-5; 8 positions match TRBD1. CDR1 LGHDT and CDR2 YNNKEL come from the germline V gene (reference sequence). With 11 bases clipped from V and 1 base from J, the junction kept 15 bases outside the gene matches. The CDR3 extends over 16 amino acids. The CDR3: CASSQPRGQSQETQYF. CDR3 in DNA: TGTGCCTCCTCCCAACCCAGGGGGCAGTCCCAAGAGACCCAGTACTTC.